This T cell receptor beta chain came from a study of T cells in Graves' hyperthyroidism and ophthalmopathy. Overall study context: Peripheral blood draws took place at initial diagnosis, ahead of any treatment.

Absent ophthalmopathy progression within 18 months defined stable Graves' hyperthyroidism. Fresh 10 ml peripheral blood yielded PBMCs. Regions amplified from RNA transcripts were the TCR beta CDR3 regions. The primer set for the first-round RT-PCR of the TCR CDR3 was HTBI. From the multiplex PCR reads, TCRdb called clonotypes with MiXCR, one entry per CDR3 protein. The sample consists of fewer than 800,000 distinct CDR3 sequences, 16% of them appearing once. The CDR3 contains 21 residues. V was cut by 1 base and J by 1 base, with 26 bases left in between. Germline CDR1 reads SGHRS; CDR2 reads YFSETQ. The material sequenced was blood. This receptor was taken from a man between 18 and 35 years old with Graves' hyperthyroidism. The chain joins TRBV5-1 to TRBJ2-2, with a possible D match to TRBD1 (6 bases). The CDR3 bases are TGCGCCAGCAGCTTGTGGGAACCCGGGACACAAATCCGATGGAACACCGGGGAGCTGTTTTTT. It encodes CASSLWEPGTQIRWNTGELFF.